This T cell receptor (beta chain) was profiled in a study of CD8 T cells in Susac syndrome. The count of this clonotype is one. The antigen is not known. When the RNA was reverse transcribed, random hexamers were used with an input of about 0.5 to 1 ug. Amplification of TCR beta CDR3 spanned 54 Vbeta and 13 Jbeta via immunoSEQ multiplex PCR. TCRdb re-derived calls from the immunoSEQ multiplex PCR reads in MiXCR, one entry per CDR3 protein. The data show some 450,000 distinct CDR3 sequences, approximately 85% seen once. Whole-study findings and limits: TCR sequencing and HLA analysis covered a relatively small number of individuals.

This CDR3 is 15 amino acids long. CDR1 and CDR2 from the germline V gene are MGHRA and YSYEKL. Trimming pared 1 base from V and 3 bases from J, leaving 10 bases between. J is TRBJ1-5 and V is TRBV4-1; D gene uncertain. The specimen was CD8+ T cells from PBMCs. This TCR was sampled from a human donor with multiple sclerosis. CDR3 amino acids: CASSQAPSANQPQHF. In DNA form, the CDR3 reads TGCGCCAGCAGCCAAGCCCCCTCGGCCAATCAGCCCCAGCATTTT.